The T cell receptor beta chain described here comes from a study of T cells in localized non-small cell lung cancer. A remark on this clone: What it binds is unknown.

Whole-study findings and limits: The tumor had only one region sequenced, so heterogeneity remains possible. An association was observed between higher blood T cell density and longer overall survival. A median about 54 of the top 100 tumor clones appeared in adjacent lung.

The V end lost 10 bases, the J end lost 0 bases, and 4 bases lay between the germline ends. Germline values: CDR1 PRHDT, CDR2 FYEKMQ (reference sequence). This CDR3 comprises 12 residues. TCRdb keeps only in-frame clones here, not all; method: immunoSEQ multiplex PCR. The data show tens of thousands of clones, with 80% to 90% seen just once and 20% to 25% held by the top ten. The sequence was obtained from a man aged 40 to 69 with stage I squamous cell lung carcinoma. The source material was peripheral blood, sampled before any cancer treatment. The J gene is TRBJ2-6, the V gene TRBV13; unclear D gene. DNA of the CDR3: TGTGCCACCCCCTCTGGGGCCAACGTCCTGACTTTC. It yields the protein CATPSGANVLTF.